This TCR beta chain is drawn from a study of CD8 T cells in Susac syndrome (dated by TCRdb to between 2018 and 2021). In the study overall: The study used repertoire sequencing to test whether antigen drove CD8+ T cell activation and differentiation in Susac syndrome. The study compared CD8+ T cell repertoire clonality among 12 healthy donors, around 14 Susac syndrome patients and around 16 multiple sclerosis patients.

Peripheral blood CD8+ and CD4+ T cells from healthy donors, Susac syndrome patients and multiple sclerosis patients were profiled using high-throughput TCR beta sequencing. Healthy donors were included as age- and sex-matched controls. Bulk CD8+ and CD4+ T cells were purified by magnetic negative isolation, whereas CD8+ TEMRA cells were enriched by FACS. Blood was collected in EDTA tubes and processed within 24 hours, with PBMCs isolated through density gradient centrifugation. PBMCs intended for TCR sequencing were cryopreserved in liquid nitrogen and thawed later in a water bath at 37 degrees C. The sorted or isolated CD4+, CD8+ and CD8+ TEMRA cells had a purity of 90% or higher. General study outcomes and caveats: The TCR sequencing and HLA analysis was acknowledged to have included a relatively small number of individuals.

RNA was extracted using the RNeasy kit, and about 0.5 to 1 microgram was reverse transcribed with random hexamers. The immunoSEQ multiplex PCR assay, which covers 54 Vbeta and 13 Jbeta segments, was used to amplify TCR beta CDR3 regions. PCR amplification bias was corrected using a synthetic template baseline for primer optimization and computational correction. In the source study's methods: Only productive sequences were kept, with reads annotated to V, D and J genes according to IMGT and analyzed in immunoSEQ Analyzer. Clonality was computed as one minus Shannon entropy normalized by log2 of the number of productive unique sequences. Public and private clones were assessed among the 100 most prevalent clones of each patient and control. Susac-specific clones were defined as absent from healthy and MS cohorts, 1052 published viral clones and other ImmuneACCESS disease sequences. Using fastp trimming at Q25 and MiXCR clonotype assembly, TCRdb reanalyzed the public sequencing data and kept in-frame beta chains. Here each entry gathers all rows of one CDR3 protein and keeps the most common genes and DNA. V and J calls and clone size were set by TCRdb, not the authors. The sample yields about 49,000 distinct CDR3 sequences; 93% were counted once. Roughly 0.52% of the sample lies in the top ten.

Inclusive of the bounding cysteine and phenylalanine, the CDR3 is 13 residues long. The kept DNA is CDR3 alone, 39 bases in frame from the first base. V loses 11 bases of germline sequence and J loses 1 base, and the interval between the two ends is 15 bases. CDR1 SEHNR and CDR2 FQNEAQ are derived from the germline V gene (reference sequence). A word on this clonotype: This receptor's antigen is unknown. Base qualities are missing; no much larger clone stands one base away.

The V and J segments used are TRBV7-9 and TRBJ2-7; TRBD2 is a possible D gene, resting on 6 matching bases. Sequencing input: CD8+ T cells from PBMCs. This clonotype was sampled from a human donor in good health. The nucleotides read TGTGCCGCCTCTGGTGGGGGGTCCTACGAGCAGTACTTC. This is translated as CAASGGGSYEQYF.